This T cell receptor (beta chain) was documented in a study of T cell repertoires in cytomegalovirus infection. Trimming took 0 bases from V and 2 from J, leaving 15 bases between them. CDR1 and CDR2 from the germline V gene are DFQATT and SNEGSKA (reference sequence). This CDR3 is built from 16 residues. TCRdb recomputed calls from the reads with MiXCR, one row per CDR3 protein. Of 250,000 to 300,000 distinct CDR3 sequences detected, approximately 15% appear once; the ten largest clones hold 40% to 55%. The TCR was taken from a human donor in good health (CMV status not recorded). Some clones in this sample may be carry-over from other donors' samples. The V gene is TRBV20-1, the J gene TRBJ2-3; D uncertain. The sequencing sample was made of CD8+ T cells from PBMCs. CDR3 amino acids: CSARDSQDGHTDTQYF. The CDR3 DNA follows: TGCAGTGCTAGAGATTCCCAGGACGGGCACACAGATACGCAGTATTTT.